The 21 T cell receptor beta chains in this list originate from one sample, sequenced in a study of human T cells and chemical hapten exposure. TCRdb redid the calling of the RACE reads with MiXCR, one entry per CDR3 protein. The table has some 180,000 distinct CDR3 sequences, 20% to 25% seen once. Time point denoted: patch test 1, 2 weeks after DPC sensitization. The treatment here: therapeutic diphenylcyclopropenone sensitization with weekly scalp DPC. Sequencing used whole blood, obtained in connection with sensitization to the hapten diphenylcyclopropenone (DPC). These receptors all come from a woman in her 50s with alopecia areata. Some clones in this sample may be carry-over from other donors' samples.

This clonotype was recorded a few times. The rearrangement links TRBV3-1 to TRBJ2-7, with D perhaps matching TRBD2 (5 bases). The CDR3 sequence is 17 residues long. CDR1 and CDR2 (germline): LGHDT, YNNKEL (reference sequence). The V and J ends lost 2 bases and 1 base respectively, with 18 bases between them. The CDR3 nucleotides are TGTGCCAGCAGCCAATCCCTCCGGGATTCTTCATCCTACGAGCAGTACTTC. Protein product: CASSQSLRDSSSYEQYF.

This clonotype has a handful of counts. The chain is built from TRBV5-5 and TRBJ2-1; D possibly uses TRBD1 or TRBD2 (5 bases each). From germline, CDR1 is SGHKS and CDR2 YYEKEE (reference sequence). Trimming took 3 bases from V and 8 from J, leaving 18 bases between them. The CDR3 length is 15 residues. CDR3 region: CASSSTYGGIYEQFF. CDR3 DNA sequence: TGTGCCAGCAGCTCCACCTATGGGGGTATCTATGAGCAGTTCTTC.

The chain carries TRBV12-3 or TRBV12-4 and TRBJ2-7; 7 bases line up with TRBD1. This CDR3 spans 14 amino acids. Trimming took 7 bases from V and 4 from J; bases not matched to a gene: 10. The CDR3 loop is CASTLTGFAYEQYF. Here the CDR3 DNA reads TGTGCCAGCACCTTGACAGGGTTCGCGTACGAGCAGTACTTC.

V usage is TRBV11-2 and J usage is TRBJ2-1; 7 nucleotides line up with TRBD2. The CDR3 runs 16 residues. CDR1 is SGHAT and CDR2 is FQNNGV in the germline V gene. V shed 5 bases, J shed 5 bases, and the junction held 12 bases outside the gene matches. In DNA form, the CDR3 reads TGTGCCAGCAGCCTAGGGAGGGCGGGAGTGGACAATGAGCAGTTCTTC. Translated, it gives CASSLGRAGVDNEQFF. Full variable domain (rest looked up from reference TRBV11-2 and TRBJ2-1): EAGVAQSPRYKIIEKRQSVAFWCNPISGHATLYWYQQILGQGPKLLIQFQNNGVVDDSQLPKDRFSAERLKGVDSTLKIQPAKLEDSAVYLCASSLGRAGVDNEQFFGPGTRLTVL.

This clonotype occurred a few times. The rearrangement uses TRBV7-8 and TRBJ2-2; unclear D gene. CDR3 length: 15 amino acids. Germline V gives CDR1 SGHVS, CDR2 FQNEAQ. V was pared by 0 bases and J by 9 bases, with 14 bases between. CDR3 nucleotide sequence: TGTGCCAGCAGCTTAGCAGAAAGGTGGACCCGGGAGCTGTTTTTT. This sequence encodes CASSLAERWTRELFF. Complete variable domain (other parts from reference TRBV7-8 and TRBJ2-2): GAGVSQSPRYKVAKRGQDVALRCDPISGHVSLFWYQQALGQGPEFLTYFQNEAQLDKSGLPSDRFFAERPEGSVSTLKIQRTQQEDSAVYLCASSLAERWTRELFFGEGSRLTVL.

This clonotype appeared a few times. The V and J genes are TRBV20-1 and TRBJ2-3; D may correspond to TRBD1 or TRBD2 (5 bases each). The CDR3 totals 11 residues. The germline CDR1 and CDR2 sequences are DFQATT and SNEGSKA (reference sequence). CDR3: CGGVGTDTQYF. CDR3 nucleotide sequence: TGCGGGGGAGTCGGCACAGATACGCAGTATTTT.

This clonotype has just a few counts. This chain joins TRBV7-9 and TRBJ1-4; 9 bases agree with TRBD1. Germline V gene lookup returns CDR1 SEHNR and CDR2 FQNEAQ (reference sequence). CDR3 length: 16 amino acids. V trimming: 3 bases; J trimming: 8 bases; junction bases outside the gene matches: 10. CDR3 amino acids: CASSLGQGPSGEKLFF. CDR3 nucleotide sequence: TGTGCCAGCAGCTTGGGACAGGGACCAAGCGGGGAAAAACTGTTTTTT.

This clonotype was observed a handful of times. The genes are TRBV20-1 and TRBJ1-4; the D is unclear. With 1 base removed from V and 7 bases from J, the gap between germline ends came to 7 bases. This CDR3 region has 12 residues. The germline V gene encodes CDR1 DFQATT and CDR2 SNEGSKA (reference sequence). This chain's CDR3 is CSARAGREKLFF. The CDR3 DNA sequence: TGCAGTGCTAGAGCAGGTCGTGAAAAACTGTTTTTT.

This clonotype was observed a few times. This chain links TRBV7-9 with TRBJ2-6; 7 bases are shared with TRBD1. Germline V gene data show CDR1 as SEHNR and CDR2 as FQNEAQ (reference sequence). This CDR3 has 12 amino acids. The V gene end was trimmed by 3 bases and the J gene end by 14 bases; junction bases not matched to a gene: 4. The CDR3 here is CASSFGDSILTF. The DNA for the CDR3 is TGTGCCAGCAGCTTCGGGGACAGCATCCTGACTTTC. Combining the CDR3 with reference TRBV7-9 and TRBJ2-6 gives the whole variable domain DTGVSQNPRHKITKRGQNVTFRCDPISEHNRLYWYRQTLGQGPEFLTYFQNEAQLEKSRLLSDRFSAERPKGSFSTLEIQRTEQGDSAMYLCASSFGDSILTFGAGSRLTVL.

The chain carries TRBV20-1 and TRBJ2-3, with D maybe TRBD2 (6 bases). Between the trimmed V and J ends, which lost 5 bases and 1 base, there was a span of 13 bases. The CDR3 spans 14 residues. Per the germline V gene, CDR1 is DFQATT and CDR2 is SNEGSKA (reference sequence). The CDR3 sequence: CSAPLAVRTDTQYF. CDR3 sequence (DNA): TGCAGTGCTCCCTTAGCGGTGCGCACAGATACGCAGTATTTT.

This clonotype occurred a few times. This chain joins TRBV12-3 or TRBV12-4 and TRBJ1-3, with TRBD1 identical over 8 bases. The V segment lost 7 bases and the J segment 12 bases; nucleotides outside the gene matches: 8. CDR3 length: 12 residues. This CDR3 reads CASKRTGTNIYF. The CDR3, as DNA: TGTGCCAGCAAAAGGACAGGGACGAACATATATTTT.

This clonotype has more than one count but fewer than ten. The chain links TRBV29-1 to TRBJ2-5; D not certain. V shed 4 bases and J shed 3 bases, with 6 bases lying between them. Germline CDR1 and CDR2: SQVTM and ANQGSEA. The CDR3 covers 11 residues. This chain's CDR3 is CSVAPKETQYF. In DNA, the CDR3 is TGCAGCGTTGCACCTAAAGAGACCCAGTACTTC.

In its sample, this clonotype was seen once. The rearrangement uses TRBV20-1 and TRBJ2-3; tentatively, D is TRBD2 (5 bases). The V and J ends lost 4 bases and 2 bases respectively, with 22 bases between them. Looked up from germline, CDR1 is DFQATT and CDR2 is SNEGSKA (reference sequence). This CDR3 spans 17 amino acids. The CDR3 DNA reads TGCAGTGCTAACCCTAGCCTCGAAGGGATCTTCACAGATACGCAGTATTTT. Translating it yields CSANPSLEGIFTDTQYF.

This clonotype appeared a few times. The chain recombines TRBV5-1 with TRBJ1-2; 8 nucleotides agree with TRBD1. This CDR3 has 15 amino acids. Germline V gene sequence: CDR1 SGHRS, CDR2 YFSETQ. The junction had 5 bases not matched to a gene; V was cut back by 4 bases and J by 0 bases. The CDR3 is CASSLTGGTNYGYTF. The CDR3 DNA reads TGCGCCAGCAGCCTTACAGGGGGAACTAACTATGGCTACACCTTC.

The gene calls are TRBV5-5 and TRBJ1-1; D is possibly TRBD1 (5 bases). The CDR3 spans 20 residues. In germline, CDR1 is SGHKS, CDR2 YYEKEE (reference sequence). V dropped 1 base and J dropped 1 base, with 26 bases sitting between them. CDR3 in DNA: TGTGCCAGCAGCTTGATCGGTTTTGGGGGGAAGATCGGTACGAACACTGAAGCTTTCTTT. Translated, it gives CASSLIGFGGKIGTNTEAFF.

This clonotype was observed many times. The V gene is TRBV6-4, the J gene TRBJ2-1, with a weak D call TRBD2 (6 bases). The CDR3 contains 13 residues. V was shortened by 4 bases and J by 4 bases, with 8 bases between the two germline ends. Germline V gene lookup returns CDR1 MRHNA and CDR2 SNTAGT. CDR3 nucleotide sequence: TGTGCCAGCAGTGTAGCGGAATACAATGAGCAGTTCTTC. It specifies CASSVAEYNEQFF.

The chain carries TRBV12-3 or TRBV12-4 and TRBJ1-5; D is perhaps TRBD1 (5 bases). This CDR3 has 15 residues. V lost 1 base and J 2 bases, leaving 9 bases between the germline ends. The CDR3 DNA is TGTGCCAGCAGTTTAGACCTGGGGGGCAATCAGCCCCAGCATTTT. It codes for CASSLDLGGNQPQHF.

This chain connects TRBV29-1 to TRBJ2-2; D ambiguous. Looked up from germline, CDR1 is SQVTM and CDR2 is ANQGSEA. V was clipped by 4 bases and J by 2 bases, with 8 bases between them. This CDR3 has 13 residues. The CDR3 sequence: CSVAWGNTGELFF. The CDR3 coding sequence is TGCAGCGTTGCGTGGGGAAACACCGGGGAGCTGTTTTTT.

Ten or more counts support this clonotype. The chain couples TRBV5-6 to TRBJ2-1; D remains ambiguous. Germline CDR1 and CDR2: SGHDT and YYEEEE. The CDR3 covers 12 residues. The ends were cut back, 0 bases at V and 5 bases at J, with 3 bases in the middle. The CDR3 nucleotides are TGTGCCAGCAGCTTGGTCCACAATGAGCAGTTCTTC. Its protein is CASSLVHNEQFF.

This clonotype showed up just a few times. The chain combines TRBV20-1 with TRBJ2-6, with 7 bases identical to TRBD2. This CDR3 spans 20 amino acids. With V trimmed by 2 bases and J by 3 bases, 19 bases remained unmatched. From germline, CDR1 is DFQATT and CDR2 SNEGSKA (reference sequence). The CDR3 coding sequence is TGCAGTGCTAGAACCCCTGGCTCGGGCGGGAGTCGGGTTGGGGCCAACGTCCTGACTTTC. Amino acid sequence: CSARTPGSGGSRVGANVLTF.

This clonotype was seen a few times. V is TRBV20-1 and J is TRBJ1-4, with D maybe TRBD1 (5 bases). Germline-derived CDR1 and CDR2 are DFQATT and SNEGSKA (reference sequence). The CDR3 totals 14 residues. V lost 3 bases to trimming and J lost 5 bases, with 13 bases between them. CDR3 protein: CSARMGTGNEKLFF. The CDR3 DNA follows: TGCAGTGCTAGGATGGGGACGGGGAATGAAAAACTGTTTTTT.